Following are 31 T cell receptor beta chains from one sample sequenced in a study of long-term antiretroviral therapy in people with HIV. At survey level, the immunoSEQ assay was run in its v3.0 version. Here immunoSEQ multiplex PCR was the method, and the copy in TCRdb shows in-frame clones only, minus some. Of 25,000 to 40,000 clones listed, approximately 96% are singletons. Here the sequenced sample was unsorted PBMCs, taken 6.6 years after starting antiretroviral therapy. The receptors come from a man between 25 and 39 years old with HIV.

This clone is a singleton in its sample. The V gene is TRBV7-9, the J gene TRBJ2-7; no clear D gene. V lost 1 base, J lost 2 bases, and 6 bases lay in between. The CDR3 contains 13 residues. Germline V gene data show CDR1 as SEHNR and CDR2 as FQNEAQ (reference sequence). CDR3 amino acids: CASSLDQAYEQYF. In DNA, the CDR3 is TGTGCCAGCAGCTTAGATCAAGCCTACGAGCAGTACTTC.

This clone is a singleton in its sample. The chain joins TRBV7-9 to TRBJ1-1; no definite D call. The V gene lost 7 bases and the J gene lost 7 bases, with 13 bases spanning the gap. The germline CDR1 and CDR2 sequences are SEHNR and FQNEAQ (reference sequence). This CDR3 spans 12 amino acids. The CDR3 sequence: CASTSEGLEAFF. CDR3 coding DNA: TGTGCCAGCACCTCCGAAGGTCTTGAAGCTTTCTTT.

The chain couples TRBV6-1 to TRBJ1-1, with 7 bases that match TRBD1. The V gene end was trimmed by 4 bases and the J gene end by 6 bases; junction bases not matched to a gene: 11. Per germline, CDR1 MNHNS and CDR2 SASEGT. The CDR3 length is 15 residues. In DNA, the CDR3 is TGTGCCAGCAGTGGGGGGGGACAGAGAGCCGCTGAAGCTTTCTTT. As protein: CASSGGGQRAAEAFF.

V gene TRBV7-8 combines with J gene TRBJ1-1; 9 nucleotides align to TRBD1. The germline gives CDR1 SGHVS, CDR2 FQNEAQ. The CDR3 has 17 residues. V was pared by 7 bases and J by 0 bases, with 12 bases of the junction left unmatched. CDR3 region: CASMPGDRDLVNTEAFF. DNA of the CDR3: TGTGCCAGCATGCCGGGGGACAGGGATTTGGTGAACACTGAAGCTTTCTTT.

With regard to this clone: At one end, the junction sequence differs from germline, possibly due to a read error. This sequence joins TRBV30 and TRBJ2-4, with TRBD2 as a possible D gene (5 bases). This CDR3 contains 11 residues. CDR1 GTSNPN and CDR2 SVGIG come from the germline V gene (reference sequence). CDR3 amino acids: CARRFKNIQYF. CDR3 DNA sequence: TGTGCCCGGAGGTTTAAAAACATTCAGTACTTC.

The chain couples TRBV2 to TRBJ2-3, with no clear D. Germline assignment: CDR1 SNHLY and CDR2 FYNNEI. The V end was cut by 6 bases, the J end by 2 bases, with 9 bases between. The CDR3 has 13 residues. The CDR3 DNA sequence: TGTGCCAGCAGGAGCGACAACACAGATACGCAGTATTTT. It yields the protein CASRSDNTDTQYF.

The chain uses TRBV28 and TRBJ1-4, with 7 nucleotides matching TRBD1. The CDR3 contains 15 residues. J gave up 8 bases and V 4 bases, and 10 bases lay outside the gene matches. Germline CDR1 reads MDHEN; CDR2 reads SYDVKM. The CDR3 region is CASSSSRGETEKLFF. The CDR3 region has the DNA TGTGCCAGCAGTTCCAGCAGGGGGGAGACCGAAAAACTGTTTTTT. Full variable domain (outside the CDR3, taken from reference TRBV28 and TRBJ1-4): DVKVTQSSRYLVKRTGEKVFLECVQDMDHENMFWYRQDPGLGLRLIYFSYDVKMKEKGDIPEGYSVSREKKERFSLILESASTNQTSMYLCASSSSRGETEKLFFGSGTQLSVL.

The CDR3 loop reads CASRKAPTTYNEQFF. The DNA for the CDR3 is TGTGCCAGCAGGAAGGCCCCTACGACCTACAATGAGCAGTTCTTC. This chain links TRBV6-5 with TRBJ2-1; no definite D call. This CDR3 region has 15 residues. Trimming cost V 6 bases and J 2 bases, with 14 bases left between them. Germline CDR1 reads MNHEY; CDR2 reads SVGAGI.

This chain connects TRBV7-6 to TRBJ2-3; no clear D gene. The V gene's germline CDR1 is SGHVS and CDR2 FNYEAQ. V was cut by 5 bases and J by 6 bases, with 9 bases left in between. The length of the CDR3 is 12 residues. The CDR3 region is CASSPLGDTQYF. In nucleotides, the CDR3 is TGTGCCAGCAGCCCCTTAGGGGATACGCAGTATTTT.

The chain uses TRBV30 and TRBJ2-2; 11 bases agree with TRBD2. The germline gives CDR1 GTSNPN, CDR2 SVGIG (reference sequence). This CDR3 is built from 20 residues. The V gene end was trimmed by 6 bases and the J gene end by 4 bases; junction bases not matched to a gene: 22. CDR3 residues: CACNDREGLLAGGSTGELFF. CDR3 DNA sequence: TGTGCCTGCAATGACAGGGAAGGGTTGCTAGCGGGGGGATCCACCGGGGAGCTGTTTTTT.

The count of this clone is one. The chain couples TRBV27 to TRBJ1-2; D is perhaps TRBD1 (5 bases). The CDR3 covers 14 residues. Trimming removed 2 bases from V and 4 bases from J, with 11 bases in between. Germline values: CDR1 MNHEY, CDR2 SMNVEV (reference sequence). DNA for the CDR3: TGTGCCAGCAGTTTACGGGGGGACCTCTATGGCTACACCTTC. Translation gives CASSLRGDLYGYTF.

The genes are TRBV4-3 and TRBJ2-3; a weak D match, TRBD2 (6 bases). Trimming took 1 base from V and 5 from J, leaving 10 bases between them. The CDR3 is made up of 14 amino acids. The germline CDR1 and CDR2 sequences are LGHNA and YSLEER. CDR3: CASSQVPGVDTQYF. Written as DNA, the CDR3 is TGCGCCAGCAGCCAAGTGCCGGGAGTAGATACGCAGTATTTT.

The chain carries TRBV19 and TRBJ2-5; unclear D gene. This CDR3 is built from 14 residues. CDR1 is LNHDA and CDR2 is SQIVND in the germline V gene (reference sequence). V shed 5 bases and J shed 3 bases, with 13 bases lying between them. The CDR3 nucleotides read TGTGCCAGTAGTTTGGCTGGGAAAAAAGAGACCCAGTACTTC. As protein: CASSLAGKKETQYF.

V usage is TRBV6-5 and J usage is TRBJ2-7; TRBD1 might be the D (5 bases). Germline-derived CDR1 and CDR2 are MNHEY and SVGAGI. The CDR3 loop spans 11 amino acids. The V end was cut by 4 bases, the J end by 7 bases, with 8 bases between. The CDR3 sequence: CASSSGFEQYF. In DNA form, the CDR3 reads TGTGCCAGCAGTTCAGGGTTTGAGCAGTACTTC.

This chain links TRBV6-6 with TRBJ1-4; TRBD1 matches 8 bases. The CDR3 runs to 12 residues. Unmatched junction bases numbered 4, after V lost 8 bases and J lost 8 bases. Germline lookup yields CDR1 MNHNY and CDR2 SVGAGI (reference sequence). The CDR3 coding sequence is TGTGCCAGCGGACAGGGAGGCGAAAAACTGTTTTTT. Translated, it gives CASGQGGEKLFF.

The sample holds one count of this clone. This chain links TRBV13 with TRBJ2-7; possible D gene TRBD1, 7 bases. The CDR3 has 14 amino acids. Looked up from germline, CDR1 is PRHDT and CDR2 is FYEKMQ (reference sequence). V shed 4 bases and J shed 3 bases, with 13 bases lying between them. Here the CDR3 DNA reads TGTGCCAGCAGCTCCCAGGGGGGAGACTACGAGCAGTACTTC. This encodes CASSSQGGDYEQYF.

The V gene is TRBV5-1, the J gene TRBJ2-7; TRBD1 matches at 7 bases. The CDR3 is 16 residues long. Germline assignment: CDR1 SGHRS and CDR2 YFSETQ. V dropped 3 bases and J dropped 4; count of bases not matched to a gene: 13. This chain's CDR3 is CASSSRQGAGPYEQYF. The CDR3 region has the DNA TGCGCCAGCAGCTCGCGACAGGGCGCAGGCCCATACGAGCAGTACTTC.

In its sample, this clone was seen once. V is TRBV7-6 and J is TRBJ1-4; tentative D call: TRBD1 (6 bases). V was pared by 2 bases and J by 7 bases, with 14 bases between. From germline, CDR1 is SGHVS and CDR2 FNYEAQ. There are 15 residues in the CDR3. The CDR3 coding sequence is TGTGCCAGCAGCTTATCTGGAGGGGGAGGTGAAAAACTGTTTTTT. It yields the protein CASSLSGGGGEKLFF.

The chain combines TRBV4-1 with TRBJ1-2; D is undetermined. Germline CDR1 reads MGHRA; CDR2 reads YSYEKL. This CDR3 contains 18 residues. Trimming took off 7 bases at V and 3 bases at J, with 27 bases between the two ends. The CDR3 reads CASTSKEGGRELDYGYTF. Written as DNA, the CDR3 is TGCGCCAGCACCTCAAAAGAGGGTGGTAGGGAGCTTGACTATGGCTACACCTTC.

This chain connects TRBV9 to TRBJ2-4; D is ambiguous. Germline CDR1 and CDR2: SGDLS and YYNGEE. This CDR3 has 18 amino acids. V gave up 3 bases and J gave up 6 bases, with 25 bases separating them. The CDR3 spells CASSGLDPDSEVANIQYF. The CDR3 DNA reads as TGTGCCAGCAGCGGACTCGATCCCGACTCCGAGGTTGCAAACATTCAGTACTTC.

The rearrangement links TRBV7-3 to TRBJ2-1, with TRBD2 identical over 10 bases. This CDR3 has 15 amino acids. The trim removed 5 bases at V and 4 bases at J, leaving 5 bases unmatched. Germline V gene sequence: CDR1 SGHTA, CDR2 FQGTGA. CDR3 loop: CASSPVAGGYNEQFF. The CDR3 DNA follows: TGTGCCAGCAGCCCTGTAGCGGGGGGTTACAATGAGCAGTTCTTC.

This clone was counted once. CDR3 sequence: CSGQGAGELFF. The CDR3 DNA reads TGCAGTGGGCAGGGGGCCGGGGAGCTGTTTTTT. This chain connects TRBV20-1 to TRBJ2-2, with 7 nucleotides matching TRBD1. V lost 7 bases, J lost 6 bases, and 2 bases stayed unmatched. Germline values: CDR1 DFQATT, CDR2 SNEGSKA (reference sequence). The CDR3 spans 11 residues.

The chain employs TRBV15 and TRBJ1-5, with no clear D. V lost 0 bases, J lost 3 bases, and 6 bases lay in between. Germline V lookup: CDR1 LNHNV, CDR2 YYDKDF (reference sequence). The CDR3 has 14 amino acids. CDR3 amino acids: CATSRERDNQPQHF. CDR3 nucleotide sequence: TGTGCCACCAGCAGAGAACGGGACAATCAGCCCCAGCATTTT.

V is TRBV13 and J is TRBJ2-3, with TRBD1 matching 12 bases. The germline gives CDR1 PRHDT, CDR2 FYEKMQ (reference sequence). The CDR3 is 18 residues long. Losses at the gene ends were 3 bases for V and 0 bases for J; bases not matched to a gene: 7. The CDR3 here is CASSFFPGQGASTDTQYF. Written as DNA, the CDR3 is TGTGCCAGCAGCTTTTTTCCGGGACAGGGGGCCAGCACAGATACGCAGTATTTT.

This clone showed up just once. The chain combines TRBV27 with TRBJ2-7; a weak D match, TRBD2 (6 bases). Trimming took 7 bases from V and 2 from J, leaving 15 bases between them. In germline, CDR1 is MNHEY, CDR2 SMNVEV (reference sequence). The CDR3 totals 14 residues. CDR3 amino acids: CASTTLGGTYEQYF. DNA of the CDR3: TGTGCCAGCACGACCCTTGGCGGGACCTACGAGCAGTACTTC.

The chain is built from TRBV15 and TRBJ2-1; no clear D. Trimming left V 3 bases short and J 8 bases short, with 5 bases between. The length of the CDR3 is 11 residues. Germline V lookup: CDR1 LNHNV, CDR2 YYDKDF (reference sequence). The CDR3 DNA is TGTGCCACCAGCAGGGGTTATGAGCAGTTCTTC. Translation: CATSRGYEQFF.

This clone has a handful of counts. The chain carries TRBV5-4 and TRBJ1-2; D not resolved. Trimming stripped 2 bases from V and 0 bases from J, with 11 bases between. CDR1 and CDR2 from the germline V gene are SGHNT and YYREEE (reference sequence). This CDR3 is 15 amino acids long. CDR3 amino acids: CASSFVGRANYGYTF. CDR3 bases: TGTGCCAGCAGCTTTGTGGGGAGGGCTAACTATGGCTACACCTTC.

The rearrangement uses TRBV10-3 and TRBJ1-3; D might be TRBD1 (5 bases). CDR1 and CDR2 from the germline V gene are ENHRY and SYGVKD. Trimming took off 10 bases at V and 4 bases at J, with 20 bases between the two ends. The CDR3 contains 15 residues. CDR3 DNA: TGTGCCACCGGGCGAACCGGGACCTTCGGAAACACCATATATTTT. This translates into CATGRTGTFGNTIYF.

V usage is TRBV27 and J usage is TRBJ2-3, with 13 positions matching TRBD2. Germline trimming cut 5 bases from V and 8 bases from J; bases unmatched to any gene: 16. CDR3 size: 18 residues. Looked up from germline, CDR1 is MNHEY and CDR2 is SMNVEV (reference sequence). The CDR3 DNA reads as TGTGCCAGCAGTCCTACCACCGGACTAGCGGGAGAATGGGGTACGCAGTATTTT. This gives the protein CASSPTTGLAGEWGTQYF.

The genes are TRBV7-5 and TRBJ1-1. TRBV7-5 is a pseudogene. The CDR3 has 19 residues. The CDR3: CARSSRARGPGIMNTEAFF. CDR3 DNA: TGTGCCAGAAGCTCCCGGGCCCGCGGACCGGGAATCATGAACACTGAAGCTTTCTTT.

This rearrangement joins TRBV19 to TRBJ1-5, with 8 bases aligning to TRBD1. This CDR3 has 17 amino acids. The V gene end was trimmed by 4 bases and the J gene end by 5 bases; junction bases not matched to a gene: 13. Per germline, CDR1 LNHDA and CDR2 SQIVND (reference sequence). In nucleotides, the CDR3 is TGTGCCAGTAGTACCAGGACAGGGAAAAGACTCGATCAGCCCCAGCATTTT. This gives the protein CASSTRTGKRLDQPQHF.